A selection of T cell receptor beta chains follows, all from one sample in a study of blood T cell repertoires in COVID-19. Assay: immunoSEQ multiplex PCR; the TCRdb copy retains only in-frame clones and omits some. The sample records roughly 100,000 clones, about four fifths being singletons. The sample was peripheral blood. The receptors stem from a woman aged 55-75 years with acute or convalescent COVID-19. CDR3s include the opening cysteine and the closing phenylalanine or tryptophan. The D gene is left open where the match is weak. For some rows the clone size is stated as once, few or many, or as a class when expanded; others skip it.

v_call,d_call,j_call,clone_size,cdr3_nt,cdr3_aa
TRBV6-6,TRBD2,TRBJ2-1,few,TGTGCCAGCAGTTCCCTTGGGACTAGCTACAATGAGCAGTTCTTC,CASSSLGTSYNEQFF
TRBV28,TRBD2,TRBJ2-3,.,TGTGCCACCACACGACTAGCGGGGGCCCTTGGGCAGTATTTT,CATTRLAGALGQYF
TRBV4-1,.,TRBJ2-2,.,TGCGCCAGCAGCACTGGGGAGTTCTCCGGGGAGCTGTTTTTT,CASSTGEFSGELFF
TRBV6-6,.,TRBJ2-3,.,TGTGCCAGCATGCGCCAGGGTGCAGATACGCAGTATTTT,CASMRQGADTQYF
TRBV7-8,TRBD1,TRBJ2-2,.,TGTGCCAGCAGCTGGGACAGCCTTCACGGGGAGCTGTTTTTT,CASSWDSLHGELFF
TRBV30,.,TRBJ1-2,.,TGTGCCTGGAGTCCCCTCTCTTCGAGCGGCGGCTACACCTTC,CAWSPLSSSGGYTF
TRBV6-5,TRBD1,TRBJ1-1,once,TGTGCCAGCAGTTACACCACTTTGACAGGGGGCTCACGAGCTTTCTTT,CASSYTTLTGGSRAFF
TRBV3-1/TRBV3-2,.,TRBJ2-7,.,TGTGCCAGCAGCTATGGCGGGCCGACTAGTTGGCAGTACTTC,CASSYGGPTSWQYF
TRBV3-1/TRBV3-2,.,TRBJ2-7,.,TGTGCCAGCAGCCAATGGACAGTTCCCTACGAGCAGTACTTC,CASSQWTVPYEQYF
TRBV21-1,.,TRBJ1-1,.,TGTGCCAGCAGCAAGCGTTTCTTCAGGGGTCTATACACTGAAGCTTTCTTT,CASSKRFFRGLYTEAFF
TRBV18,TRBD2,TRBJ2-3,.,TGTGCCAGCTCACCCCTAGCGGGAGGCACAGATACGCAGTATTTT,CASSPLAGGTDTQYF
TRBV5-6,.,TRBJ2-2,.,TGTGCCAGCAGTACGGGGATGGGCGCCGGGGAGCTGTTTTTT,CASSTGMGAGELFF
TRBV19,.,TRBJ2-7,.,TGTGCCAGTAGTATCTCCTCCGGGGGAGGCGGTTTTTACGAGCAGTACTTC,CASSISSGGGGFYEQYF
TRBV2,TRBD1,TRBJ1-5,.,TGTGCCAGCAGTGAACAGGGGGCTGGTCAGCCCCAGCATTTT,CASSEQGAGQPQHF
TRBV19,.,TRBJ1-5,few,TGTGCCAGTAGTAGACAGACAGGTGATAGCAATCAGCCCCAGCATTTT,CASSRQTGDSNQPQHF
TRBV19,.,TRBJ2-7,.,TGTGCCACCAGTATCAACTACGAGCAGTACTTC,CATSINYEQYF
TRBV14,.,TRBJ1-6,few,TGTGCCAGCAGCCCGAAAAGGTTCAGGAATGATTCACCCCTCCACTTT,CASSPKRFRNDSPLHF
TRBV28,TRBD2,TRBJ2-1,.,TGTGCCAGCAGATTCGAACTAGCGGGAGGGCTGAGTGAGCAGTTCTTC,CASRFELAGGLSEQFF
TRBV28,.,TRBJ2-1,.,TGTGCCAGCACCGTCGGAGGGCCCCTTCGTTACAATGAGCAGTTCTTC,CASTVGGPLRYNEQFF
TRBV25-1,.,TRBJ1-6,.,TGTGCCAGCAGTCAACGGTATAATTCACCCCTCCACTTT,CASSQRYNSPLHF
TRBV11-1,TRBD1,TRBJ2-1,.,TGTGCCAGCAGCCTCCGGGACAGCTCCTACAATGAGCAGTTCTTC,CASSLRDSSYNEQFF
TRBV5-1,.,TRBJ2-2,.,TGCGCCAGCAGCTTTTGGGCAAACGTTAACACCGGGGAGCTGTTTTTT,CASSFWANVNTGELFF
TRBV28,TRBD2,TRBJ2-1,.,TGTGCCAGCAGTCCCAACCCAGCGGGAGGGGGAAATGAGCAGTTCTTC,CASSPNPAGGGNEQFF
TRBV7-8,.,TRBJ1-6,.,TGTGCCAGCAGCGCGGGACCGGGCCCTCGGTCTGGCTCCTATAATTCACCCCTCCACTTT,CASSAGPGPRSGSYNSPLHF